This record looks at one T cell receptor beta chain sequence and its context. The antigen is not known. These data belong to a study of cytomegalovirus exposure and HLA in healthy donors. Findings of the study overall: Roughly uniform sequencing depth across donors was assumed, possibly incorrectly. The classifier, whose performance was assessed in both the original and validation cohorts, reportedly diagnosed cytomegalovirus status with high specificity and sensitivity. As a later analysis revealed, the rate of TCR association differed by HLA locus, with DRB1 most and HLA-C fewest.

Germline CDR1 and CDR2: MNHNS and SASEGT. The V segment lost 6 bases and the J segment 3 bases; nucleotides outside the gene matches: 1. This CDR3 region has 14 residues. The PCR used 60 Vbeta and 13 Jbeta primers. Data came from immunoSEQ multiplex PCR; TCRdb stores just in-frame clones and leaves some out. The data hold 130,000 to 150,000 clones, with 60% to 85% observed a single time. Participants comprised healthy donors of bone marrow. This receptor was taken from a man in his forties in good health and CMV-seropositive. The chain is built from TRBV6-1 and TRBJ2-7, with 14 bases fitting TRBD2. The sample was PBMCs. The CDR3 nucleotides are TGTGCCAGCAGAGGGACTAGCGGGGGCTACGAGCAGTACTTC. Its protein is CASRGTSGGYEQYF.